This T cell receptor (beta chain) derives from a study of cytomegalovirus exposure and HLA in healthy donors. The length of the CDR3 is 13 residues. CDR1 and CDR2 from the germline V gene are LNHDA and SQIVND (reference sequence). Between the trimmed V and J ends, which lost 10 bases and 5 bases, there was a span of 14 bases. Both 60 Vbeta primers and 13 Jbeta primers went into the PCR. The assay was immunoSEQ multiplex PCR, and TCRdb's table has in-frame clones only and misses some. The profile covers more than 150,000 clones, with around 80% appearing a single time and 7% taken by the ten largest. The sample comprised PBMCs. This receptor was obtained from a woman between 40 and 55 years old in good health and CMV-seropositive. The V gene is TRBV19, the J gene TRBJ2-2, with D maybe TRBD2 (6 bases). This CDR3 reads CATAGWGTGELFF. DNA of the CDR3: TGTGCCACTGCGGGGTGGGGGACCGGGGAGCTGTTTTTT.